This T cell receptor (beta chain) comes out of a study of blood T cell repertoires in COVID-19. At the level of the study: Acute-phase and convalescent COVID-19 samples originated in the United States, Italy and Spain. T cells, B-cell-depleted T cells, or PBMCs provided the cDNA or gDNA that served as material.

The V end lost 10 bases, the J end lost 5 bases, and 9 bases lay between the germline ends. Germline values: CDR1 SGHDN, CDR2 FVKESK. This CDR3 has 10 amino acids. In the original workflow: By means of reference gene primer amplification, nucleated cell counts were estimated. This table comes from immunoSEQ multiplex PCR, and its TCRdb copy is limited to in-frame clones, with some not included. Clonal size and the V and J genes are those of that table, whereas D and trimming came from the DNA. Of about 320,000 clones in the sample, approximately 85% were seen once. The TCR originated in a human donor in a cohort sampled during active COVID-19. The sequencing sample was made of peripheral blood. The gene calls are TRBV14 and TRBJ2-7; a weak D match, TRBD1 (5 bases). CDR3 bases: TGTGCCACGACAGTAGACGAGCAGTACTTC. Amino acids: CATTVDEQYF.